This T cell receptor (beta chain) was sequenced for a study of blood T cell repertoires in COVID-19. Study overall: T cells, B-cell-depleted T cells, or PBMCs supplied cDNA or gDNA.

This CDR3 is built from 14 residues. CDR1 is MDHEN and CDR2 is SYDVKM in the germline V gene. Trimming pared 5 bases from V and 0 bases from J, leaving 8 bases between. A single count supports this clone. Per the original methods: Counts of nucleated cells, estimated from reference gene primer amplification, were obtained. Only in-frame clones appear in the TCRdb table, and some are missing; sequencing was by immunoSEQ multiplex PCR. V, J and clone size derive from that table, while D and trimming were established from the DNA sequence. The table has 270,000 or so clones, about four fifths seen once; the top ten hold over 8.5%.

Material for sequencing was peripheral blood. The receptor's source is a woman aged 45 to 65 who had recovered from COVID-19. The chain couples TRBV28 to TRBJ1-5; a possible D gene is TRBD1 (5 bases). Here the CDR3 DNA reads TGTGCCAGCAGTCTAGGGGATAGCAATCAGCCCCAGCATTTT. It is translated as CASSLGDSNQPQHF.